The rows below give T cell receptor beta chains drawn from one sample of a study of blood T cell repertoires in COVID-19. Assay used: immunoSEQ multiplex PCR; TCRdb lists only in-frame clones, some missing. The table lists about 190,000 clones, around 90% of them singletons. Material: peripheral blood. The receptors were gathered from a man aged 35 to 55 with acute or convalescent COVID-19. Both conserved end residues are part of each CDR3. The D gene is left open where the match is weak. Clone size is not always given. Where it is, it says once, few, many or a class for expanded clones.

v_gene: TRBV5-4
abundance: once
d_gene: TRBD1
j_gene: TRBJ1-2
len: 16
CDR3nt: TGTGCCAGCAGCCTACAGCCCTCGACAGGGGCGCCCGGCTACACCTTC
CDR3aa: CASSLQPSTGAPGYTF

v_gene: TRBV6-6
abundance: .
d_gene: .
j_gene: TRBJ2-3
len: 15
CDR3nt: TGTGCCAGCAGTCTCTTGAGTAGCCCCCCAGATACGCAGTATTTT
CDR3aa: CASSLLSSPPDTQYF

v_gene: TRBV25-1
abundance: .
d_gene: .
j_gene: TRBJ2-3
len: 17
CDR3nt: TGTGCCAGCAGTGAATCCGGTCGAGCCCCGGCTAGGGATACGCAGTATTTT
CDR3aa: CASSESGRAPARDTQYF

v_gene: TRBV6-2/TRBV6-3
abundance: .
d_gene: TRBD1
j_gene: TRBJ1-5
len: 20
CDR3nt: TGTGCCAGCAGTTACCCCCTAGGGACAGGGGTTCGGATTTTCAATCAGCCCCAGCATTTT
CDR3aa: CASSYPLGTGVRIFNQPQHF

v_gene: TRBV5-8
abundance: .
d_gene: TRBD1
j_gene: TRBJ2-3
len: 14
CDR3nt: TGTGCCAGCAGAACGGGACAGAGCACAGATACGCAGTATTTT
CDR3aa: CASRTGQSTDTQYF

v_gene: TRBV15
abundance: .
d_gene: .
j_gene: TRBJ1-3
len: 16
CDR3nt: TGTGCCACCAGCAGAGACGACACAGGGCACGGAAACACCATATATTTT
CDR3aa: CATSRDDTGHGNTIYF

v_gene: TRBV6-5
abundance: .
d_gene: .
j_gene: TRBJ1-3
len: 13
CDR3nt: TGTGCCAGCAGCCGGGACTCTGGAAACACCATATATTTT
CDR3aa: CASSRDSGNTIYF

v_gene: TRBV2
abundance: .
d_gene: TRBD1
j_gene: TRBJ1-5
len: 16
CDR3nt: TGTGCCAGCTCGGAGAACCTAGGACAGGTAGATCAGCCCCAGCATTTT
CDR3aa: CASSENLGQVDQPQHF

v_gene: TRBV14
abundance: .
d_gene: .
j_gene: TRBJ2-7
len: 16
CDR3nt: TGTGCCAGCAGCCAAGTCCGTGGGGGGTGGTCCTACGAGCAGTACTTC
CDR3aa: CASSQVRGGWSYEQYF

v_gene: TRBV12-5
abundance: .
d_gene: .
j_gene: TRBJ1-1
len: 12
CDR3nt: TGTGCTAGTGGCCCCGACGGGACTGAAGCTTTCTTT
CDR3aa: CASGPDGTEAFF

v_gene: TRBV5-1
abundance: once
d_gene: TRBD1
j_gene: TRBJ2-1
len: 13
CDR3nt: TGCGCCAGCAGCCGGGACAGAGGCAATGAGCAGTTCTTC
CDR3aa: CASSRDRGNEQFF

v_gene: TRBV19
abundance: .
d_gene: .
j_gene: TRBJ1-2
len: 15
CDR3nt: TGTGCCAGTAGGACCGGGTCCTCGCCCGGTGATGGCTACACCTTC
CDR3aa: CASRTGSSPGDGYTF

v_gene: TRBV11-3
abundance: .
d_gene: TRBD1
j_gene: TRBJ2-2
len: 15
CDR3nt: TGTGCCAGCAGCCTAACAGGGGTCGGCACCGGGGAGCTGTTTTTT
CDR3aa: CASSLTGVGTGELFF

v_gene: TRBV6-2/TRBV6-3
abundance: .
d_gene: TRBD2
j_gene: TRBJ2-1
len: 15
CDR3nt: TGTGCCAGCAGTTACTTAGCGGGGAGAGACAATGAGCAGTTCTTC
CDR3aa: CASSYLAGRDNEQFF

v_gene: TRBV27
abundance: .
d_gene: .
j_gene: TRBJ1-2
len: 13
CDR3nt: TGTGCCAGCAGAACCGGGAAGAACTATGGCTACACCTTC
CDR3aa: CASRTGKNYGYTF

v_gene: TRBV7-2
abundance: .
d_gene: .
j_gene: TRBJ2-3
len: 16
CDR3nt: TGTGCCAGCAGCTTAGGACTCGAAGTAAGCACAGATACGCAGTATTTT
CDR3aa: CASSLGLEVSTDTQYF

v_gene: TRBV28
abundance: .
d_gene: .
j_gene: TRBJ1-1
len: 14
CDR3nt: TGTGCCAGCAGTACAGGACAGTCCGGGAATGAAGCTTTCTTT
CDR3aa: CASSTGQSGNEAFF

v_gene: TRBV18
abundance: once
d_gene: TRBD1
j_gene: TRBJ2-7
len: 15
CDR3nt: TGTGCCAGCTCACCAGGGACAGGGTCCTCGGGCGAGCAGTACTTC
CDR3aa: CASSPGTGSSGEQYF

v_gene: TRBV24-1
abundance: once
d_gene: TRBD1
j_gene: TRBJ2-3
len: 17
CDR3nt: TGTGCCACCAGTGACCCCATGACAGGGGCGGTGGGAGATACGCAGTATTTT
CDR3aa: CATSDPMTGAVGDTQYF

v_gene: TRBV30
abundance: .
d_gene: TRBD1
j_gene: TRBJ1-2
len: 17
CDR3nt: TGTGCCTGGCTTAATCACCGCCGGGACAGGGGAACCTATGGCTACACCTTC
CDR3aa: CAWLNHRRDRGTYGYTF

v_gene: TRBV12-3/TRBV12-4
abundance: .
d_gene: .
j_gene: TRBJ2-2
len: 11
CDR3nt: TGTGCCAGCAGGCAGGGCTGGGAGCTGTTTTTT
CDR3aa: CASRQGWELFF

v_gene: TRBV6-5
abundance: .
d_gene: .
j_gene: TRBJ2-5
len: 16
CDR3nt: TGTGCCAGCAGTTACGGTGGAACAGGGTGGACAGAGACCCAGTACTTC
CDR3aa: CASSYGGTGWTETQYF

v_gene: TRBV18
abundance: .
d_gene: .
j_gene: TRBJ2-1
len: 15
CDR3nt: TGTGCCAGCTCCCCGTTGGACAGTCGTTACAATGAGCAGTTCTTC
CDR3aa: CASSPLDSRYNEQFF

v_gene: TRBV19
abundance: .
d_gene: .
j_gene: TRBJ1-5
len: 16
CDR3nt: TGTGCCAGTAGTGAATGGAGGTCCGGGGGCAATCAGCCCCAGCATTTT
CDR3aa: CASSEWRSGGNQPQHF

v_gene: TRBV6-5
abundance: .
d_gene: .
j_gene: TRBJ1-2
len: 14
CDR3nt: TGTGCCAGCAGTTACTCGGGCACAGTATATGGCTACACCTTC
CDR3aa: CASSYSGTVYGYTF

v_gene: TRBV4-2
abundance: .
d_gene: TRBD2
j_gene: TRBJ2-1
len: 16
CDR3nt: TGTGCCAGCAGCCAAGAGAGGGCTAGCGGGGGCAATGAGCAGTTCTTC
CDR3aa: CASSQERASGGNEQFF

v_gene: TRBV7-9
abundance: once
d_gene: .
j_gene: TRBJ2-3
len: 16
CDR3nt: TGTGCCAGCAGCTCCCGGGGACACTTTAGCACAGATACGCAGTATTTT
CDR3aa: CASSSRGHFSTDTQYF

v_gene: TRBV5-6
abundance: .
d_gene: .
j_gene: TRBJ1-2
len: 13
CDR3nt: TGTGCCAGCAGCTTACAGGGAGGGTCCGGCTACACCTTC
CDR3aa: CASSLQGGSGYTF

v_gene: TRBV4-2
abundance: .
d_gene: TRBD1
j_gene: TRBJ1-5
len: 15
CDR3nt: TGTGCCAGCAGCCAAAGGGACAGGCCAAATCAGCCCCAGCATTTT
CDR3aa: CASSQRDRPNQPQHF

v_gene: TRBV7-2
abundance: .
d_gene: TRBD2
j_gene: TRBJ2-5
len: 16
CDR3nt: TGTGCCAGCAGCCTTACTAGCGGGGGTCCGCAAGAGACCCAGTACTTC
CDR3aa: CASSLTSGGPQETQYF

v_gene: TRBV2
abundance: .
d_gene: TRBD2
j_gene: TRBJ2-7
len: 13
CDR3nt: TGTGCCAGCAGTGAGCTAGCGGGGAACGAGCAGTACTTC
CDR3aa: CASSELAGNEQYF

v_gene: TRBV6-5
abundance: .
d_gene: TRBD1
j_gene: TRBJ2-2
len: 12
CDR3nt: TGTGCCAGCAGTCGCGACAGGGCGGAGCTGTTTTTT
CDR3aa: CASSRDRAELFF

v_gene: TRBV6-5
abundance: .
d_gene: .
j_gene: TRBJ1-2
len: 14
CDR3nt: TGTGCCAGCACCCGGACAGTCTCTAACTATGGCTACACCTTC
CDR3aa: CASTRTVSNYGYTF

v_gene: TRBV3-1/TRBV3-2
abundance: .
d_gene: TRBD2
j_gene: TRBJ2-5
len: 20
CDR3nt: TGTGCCAGCAGCCAAAAGTCCCCAGGGAGACTAGCGGGGGGCGGGGAGACCCAGTACTTC
CDR3aa: CASSQKSPGRLAGGGETQYF

v_gene: TRBV6-6
abundance: once
d_gene: .
j_gene: TRBJ2-2
len: 13
CDR3nt: TGTGCCATACGGGGTTTGGACACCGGGGAGCTGTTTTTT
CDR3aa: CAIRGLDTGELFF

v_gene: TRBV3-1/TRBV3-2
abundance: few
d_gene: .
j_gene: TRBJ1-4
len: 15
CDR3nt: TGTGCCAGCAGCCCCACAGGGTCAACTAATGAAAAACTGTTTTTT
CDR3aa: CASSPTGSTNEKLFF

v_gene: TRBV9
abundance: .
d_gene: .
j_gene: TRBJ1-1
len: 15
CDR3nt: TGTGCCAGCAGCGTAGGGCACAGACTGAACACTGAAGCTTTCTTT
CDR3aa: CASSVGHRLNTEAFF

v_gene: TRBV5-1
abundance: .
d_gene: .
j_gene: TRBJ2-5
len: 17
CDR3nt: TGCGCCAGCAGCCCCCCTCGGGGGGGCAGGGGGCAAGAGACCCAGTACTTC
CDR3aa: CASSPPRGGRGQETQYF

v_gene: TRBV9
abundance: .
d_gene: .
j_gene: TRBJ2-2
len: 16
CDR3nt: TGTGCCAGCAGCGCCCAGGACTCTTTAGGAGCCGGGGAGCTGTTTTTT
CDR3aa: CASSAQDSLGAGELFF

v_gene: TRBV12-5
abundance: once
d_gene: TRBD1
j_gene: TRBJ1-1
len: 14
CDR3nt: TGTGCTAGTGGCCGCACAGGGGGCTGGACTGAAGCTTTCTTT
CDR3aa: CASGRTGGWTEAFF

v_gene: TRBV30
abundance: .
d_gene: .
j_gene: TRBJ1-1
len: 10
CDR3nt: TGTGCCTGGAGTAGCGGTGAAGCTTTCTTT
CDR3aa: CAWSSGEAFF

v_gene: TRBV2
abundance: .
d_gene: .
j_gene: TRBJ2-7
len: 12
CDR3nt: TGTGCCAGCAGTACTCAGGGCTACGAGCAGTACTTC
CDR3aa: CASSTQGYEQYF

v_gene: TRBV27
abundance: .
d_gene: .
j_gene: TRBJ2-3
len: 15
CDR3nt: TGTGCCAGCAGTTTCGGGGGGCCTGGCACAGATACGCAGTATTTT
CDR3aa: CASSFGGPGTDTQYF

v_gene: TRBV4-3
abundance: .
d_gene: .
j_gene: TRBJ1-4
len: 15
CDR3nt: TGCGCCAGCAGCCAACTCCGGGAAAATGGTGAAAAACTGTTTTTT
CDR3aa: CASSQLRENGEKLFF

v_gene: TRBV5-5
abundance: .
d_gene: .
j_gene: TRBJ1-5
len: 16
CDR3nt: TGTGCCAGCAGCTCGACGAGAGGGTACGGCTTGTGGCCCCAGCATTTT
CDR3aa: CASSSTRGYGLWPQHF

v_gene: TRBV19
abundance: .
d_gene: .
j_gene: TRBJ1-2
len: 13
CDR3nt: TGTGCCAGTAAGTGGCAGGGAGGGGATGGCTACACCTTC
CDR3aa: CASKWQGGDGYTF

v_gene: TRBV9
abundance: .
d_gene: .
j_gene: TRBJ2-1
len: 13
CDR3nt: TGTGCCAGCAGCGTAGAAAACGGGGATGAGCAGTTCTTC
CDR3aa: CASSVENGDEQFF

v_gene: TRBV27
abundance: .
d_gene: TRBD2
j_gene: TRBJ2-1
len: 15
CDR3nt: TGTGCCAGCAGTTGGGGACTAGCCGCCTCGGTTGAGCAGTTCTTC
CDR3aa: CASSWGLAASVEQFF

v_gene: TRBV11-3
abundance: .
d_gene: .
j_gene: TRBJ2-7
len: 15
CDR3nt: TGTGCCAGCAACCTTCACCGGGACACCCCCTACGAGCAGTACTTC
CDR3aa: CASNLHRDTPYEQYF

v_gene: TRBV19
abundance: .
d_gene: .
j_gene: TRBJ1-1
len: 13
CDR3nt: TGTGCCAGTAGCCAGCGCCTGAACACTGAAGCTTTCTTT
CDR3aa: CASSQRLNTEAFF

v_gene: TRBV7-8
abundance: .
d_gene: .
j_gene: TRBJ1-5
len: 15
CDR3nt: TGTGCCAGCAGTGCCGTGGGGGGGGGTAATCAGCCCCAGCATTTT
CDR3aa: CASSAVGGGNQPQHF

v_gene: TRBV5-1
abundance: .
d_gene: TRBD2
j_gene: TRBJ2-5
len: 14
CDR3nt: TGCGCCAGCAGAGGAACTAGCGGGGCAGAGACCCAGTACTTC
CDR3aa: CASRGTSGAETQYF

v_gene: TRBV9
abundance: few
d_gene: TRBD1
j_gene: TRBJ2-1
len: 15
CDR3nt: TGTGCCAGCAGCGTAGAGGGGGCGCGCTACAATGAGCAGTTCTTC
CDR3aa: CASSVEGARYNEQFF

v_gene: TRBV27
abundance: few
d_gene: TRBD1
j_gene: TRBJ1-6
len: 14
CDR3nt: TGTGCCAGCAGTTCCCAGGGGGGACCTTTTCCCCTCCACTTT
CDR3aa: CASSSQGGPFPLHF